This T cell receptor beta chain is from a study of T cell changes during pregnancy in multiple sclerosis. TCRdb's copy holds only in-frame clones and misses some; the assay was immunoSEQ multiplex PCR. The profile covers some 79,000 clones, with under 95% appearing a single time and approximately 0.47% taken by the ten largest. Sequencing used CD4+ T cells from peripheral blood mononuclear cells, obtained in the second trimester of pregnancy. This clonotype originated in a female donor with multiple sclerosis, enrolled in a pregnancy study.

CDR3 sequence: CASSMAPTEQYF. In nucleotides, the CDR3 is TGTGCCAGTAGTATGGCCCCAACGGAGCAGTACTTC. V and J are TRBV19 and TRBJ2-7; D is unresolved. The CDR3 loop spans 12 amino acids. The V gene lost 3 bases and the J gene lost 7 bases, with 10 bases spanning the gap. Germline-derived CDR1 and CDR2 are LNHDA and SQIVND (reference sequence).